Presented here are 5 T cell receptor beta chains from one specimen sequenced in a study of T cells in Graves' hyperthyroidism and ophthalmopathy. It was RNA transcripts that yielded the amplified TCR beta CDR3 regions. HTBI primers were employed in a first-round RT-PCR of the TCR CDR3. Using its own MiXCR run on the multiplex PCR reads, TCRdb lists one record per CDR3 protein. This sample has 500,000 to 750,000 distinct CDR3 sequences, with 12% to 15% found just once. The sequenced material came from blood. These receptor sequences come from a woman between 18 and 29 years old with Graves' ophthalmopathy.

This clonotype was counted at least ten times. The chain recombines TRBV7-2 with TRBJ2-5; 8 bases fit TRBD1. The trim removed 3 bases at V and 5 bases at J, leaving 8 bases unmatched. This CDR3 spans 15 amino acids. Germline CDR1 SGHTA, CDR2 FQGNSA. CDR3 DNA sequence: TGTGCCAGCAGCTTCGGGACAGGTACTTCGGAGACCCAGTACTTC. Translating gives CASSFGTGTSETQYF.

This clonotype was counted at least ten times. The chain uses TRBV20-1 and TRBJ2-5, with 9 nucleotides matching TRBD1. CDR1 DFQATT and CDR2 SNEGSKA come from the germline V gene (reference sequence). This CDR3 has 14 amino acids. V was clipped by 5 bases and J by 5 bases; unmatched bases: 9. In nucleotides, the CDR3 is TGCAGTGCTCCCTACAGGGGGCTTCGGGAGACCCAGTACTTC. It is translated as CSAPYRGLRETQYF.

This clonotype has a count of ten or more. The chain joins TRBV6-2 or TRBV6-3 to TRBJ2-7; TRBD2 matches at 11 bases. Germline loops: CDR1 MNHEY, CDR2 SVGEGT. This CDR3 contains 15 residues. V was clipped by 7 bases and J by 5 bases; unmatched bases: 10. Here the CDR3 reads CASILTSGIPHEQYF. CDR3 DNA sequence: TGTGCCAGCATCTTGACTAGCGGGATTCCCCACGAGCAGTACTTC.

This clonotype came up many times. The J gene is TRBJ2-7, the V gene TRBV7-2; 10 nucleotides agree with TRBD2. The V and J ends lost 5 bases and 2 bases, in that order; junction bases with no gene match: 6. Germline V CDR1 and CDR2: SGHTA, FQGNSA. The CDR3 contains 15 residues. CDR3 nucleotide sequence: TGTGCCAGCAGCCCCGGGACTAGCGCCACCTACGAGCAGTACTTC. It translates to CASSPGTSATYEQYF.

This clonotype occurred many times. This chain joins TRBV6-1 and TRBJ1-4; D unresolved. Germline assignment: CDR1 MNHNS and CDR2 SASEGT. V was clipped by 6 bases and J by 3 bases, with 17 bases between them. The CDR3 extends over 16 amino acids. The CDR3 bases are TGTGCCAGCAGCTCCGGACGCTATATACCTAATGAAAAACTGTTTTTT. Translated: CASSSGRYIPNEKLFF.